Given below is one T cell receptor (beta chain) in context. The entry originates in a study of OX40 agonist ivuxolimab in advanced cancers. Clones were sequenced by immunoSEQ multiplex PCR, and TCRdb holds only the in-frame ones, with some missing. The sample includes tens of thousands of clones, 81% seen only once; the top ten take 5.5% to 7%. The specimen comprised CD4+ or CD8+ T cells sorted from blood, sampled in a trial of the OX40 agonist ivuxolimab. This clonotype was sampled from an adult with an advanced solid tumor such as melanoma, head and neck, liver or kidney cancer.

This CDR3 reads CASSQGGLGQTNQPQHF. CDR3 sequence (DNA): TGTGCCAGCAGCCAAGGGGGCCTGGGACAGACAAATCAGCCCCAGCATTTT. The J gene is TRBJ1-5, the V gene TRBV7-2; 7 bases are a match to TRBD1. The germline CDR1 and CDR2 sequences are SGHTA and FQGNSA. This CDR3 spans 17 amino acids. J was trimmed by 4 bases and V by 5 bases; bases with no gene match: 14.